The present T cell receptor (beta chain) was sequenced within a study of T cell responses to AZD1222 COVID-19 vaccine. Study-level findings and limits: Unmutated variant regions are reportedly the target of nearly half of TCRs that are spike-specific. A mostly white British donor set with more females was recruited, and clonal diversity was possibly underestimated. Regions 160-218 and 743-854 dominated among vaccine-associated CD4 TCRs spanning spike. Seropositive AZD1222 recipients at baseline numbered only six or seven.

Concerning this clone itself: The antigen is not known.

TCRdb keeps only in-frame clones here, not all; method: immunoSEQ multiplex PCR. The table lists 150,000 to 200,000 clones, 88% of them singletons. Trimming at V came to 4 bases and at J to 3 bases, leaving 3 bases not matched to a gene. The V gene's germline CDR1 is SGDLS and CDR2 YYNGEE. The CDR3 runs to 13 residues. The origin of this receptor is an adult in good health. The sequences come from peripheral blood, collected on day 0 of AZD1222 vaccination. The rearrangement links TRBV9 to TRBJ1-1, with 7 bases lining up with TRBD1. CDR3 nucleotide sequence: TGTGCCAGCAGCATCGGGACAGACACTGAAGCTTTCTTT. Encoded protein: CASSIGTDTEAFF.